A single sample is the source of the 6 T cell receptor beta chains below, sequenced in a study of T cells in localized non-small cell lung cancer. Profiled with immunoSEQ multiplex PCR; TCRdb holds only in-frame clones, not every one. This table has about 35,000 clones, approximately 90% appearing once. Sequenced here: peripheral blood mononuclear cells, sampled before any cancer treatment. The receptors here all came from a female donor of 60 years or more with stage II lung adenocarcinoma.

This clone was observed a single time. The chain carries TRBV7-2 and TRBJ1-5; D possibly corresponds to TRBD1 (5 bases). This CDR3 spans 17 amino acids. The V gene lost 5 bases and the J gene lost 1 base, with 18 bases spanning the gap. Germline assignment: CDR1 SGHTA and CDR2 FQGNSA. The CDR3 here is CASSLTGTDLSNQPQHF. DNA for the CDR3: TGTGCCAGCAGCCTAACCGGGACGGACTTAAGCAATCAGCCCCAGCATTTT.

The chain employs TRBV9 and TRBJ2-5, with D possibly TRBD2 on 5 matching bases. This CDR3 spans 15 amino acids. Germline loops: CDR1 SGDLS, CDR2 YYNGEE. The V and J ends lost 4 bases and 2 bases respectively, with 15 bases between them. The CDR3 DNA reads TGTGCCAGCAGCTTCCGGGGAGCCACGCAAGAGACCCAGTACTTC. It specifies CASSFRGATQETQYF.

The chain couples TRBV6-9 to TRBJ1-5, with D uncertain. CDR3 length: 15 residues. The V end lost 3 bases, the J end lost 7 bases, and 16 bases lay between the germline ends. CDR1 and CDR2 from the germline V gene are MNHGY and SVAAGI. The CDR3 loop is CASSYRPGAGQPQHF. For the CDR3, the DNA is TGTGCCAGCAGTTACCGGCCGGGAGCGGGGCAGCCCCAGCATTTT.

This rearrangement joins TRBV13 to TRBJ1-2, with TRBD1 identical over 7 bases. CDR1 and CDR2 (germline): PRHDT, FYEKMQ (reference sequence). The CDR3 runs 14 residues. The V and J ends lost 2 bases and 4 bases, in that order; junction bases with no gene match: 4. This CDR3 reads CASSLLEGAYGYTF. CDR3 DNA sequence: TGTGCCAGCAGCTTACTAGAGGGGGCCTATGGCTACACCTTC.

The genes are TRBV5-1 and TRBJ1-4, with 9 bases identical to TRBD1. V was pared by 3 bases and J by 6 bases, with 6 bases of the junction left unmatched. Germline loops: CDR1 SGHRS, CDR2 YFSETQ. The CDR3 loop spans 15 amino acids. The CDR3 DNA follows: TGCGCCAGCAGCTGGGGACAGGGAGGAGATGAAAAACTGTTTTTT. This sequence encodes CASSWGQGGDEKLFF.

V and J are TRBV6-5 and TRBJ2-1; no definite D call. The CDR3 loop spans 12 amino acids. The V end was cut by 10 bases, the J end by 5 bases, with 12 bases between. Germline CDR1 MNHEY, CDR2 SVGAGI. The DNA of the CDR3 is TGTGCCATCCTTTCACTTAACAATGAGCAGTTCTTC. Its translation is CAILSLNNEQFF.